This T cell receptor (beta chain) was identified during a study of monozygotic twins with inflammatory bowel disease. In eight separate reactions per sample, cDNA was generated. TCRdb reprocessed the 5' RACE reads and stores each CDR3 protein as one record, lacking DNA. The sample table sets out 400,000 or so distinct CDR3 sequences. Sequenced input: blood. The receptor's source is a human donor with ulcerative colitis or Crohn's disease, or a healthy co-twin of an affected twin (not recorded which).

CDR3 in amino acids: CASSQVGNRGNTQYF. The chain uses TRBV3-1 and TRBJ2-3; the D gene TCRdb calls, TRBD1, cannot be checked with no DNA. Germline V lookup: CDR1 LGHDT, CDR2 YNNKEL (reference sequence). CDR3 size: 15 residues.